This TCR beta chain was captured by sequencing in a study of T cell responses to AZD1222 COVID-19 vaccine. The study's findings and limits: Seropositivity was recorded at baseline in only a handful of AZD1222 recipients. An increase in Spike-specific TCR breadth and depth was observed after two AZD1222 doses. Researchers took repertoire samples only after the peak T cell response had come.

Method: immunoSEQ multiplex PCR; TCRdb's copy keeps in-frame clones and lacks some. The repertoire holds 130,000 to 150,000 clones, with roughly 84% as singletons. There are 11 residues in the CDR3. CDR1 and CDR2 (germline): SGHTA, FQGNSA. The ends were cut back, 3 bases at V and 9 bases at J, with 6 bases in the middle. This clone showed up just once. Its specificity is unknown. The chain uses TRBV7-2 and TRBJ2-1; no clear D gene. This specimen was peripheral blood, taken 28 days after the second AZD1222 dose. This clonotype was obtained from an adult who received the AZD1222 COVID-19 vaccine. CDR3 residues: CASSLNGEQFF. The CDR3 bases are TGTGCCAGCAGCTTGAACGGTGAGCAGTTCTTC.